This T cell receptor beta chain was identified in a study of T cells in Graves' hyperthyroidism and ophthalmopathy. Overall study results and limits: Separating ophthalmopathy from stable hyperthyroidism was achieved by a 13 V-J model. Researchers found most expanded thyroid clonotypes above 0.001 in blood as well.

Details on this clonotype: Its antigen is as yet unknown.

There were TCR beta CDR3 regions amplified from RNA transcripts. Researchers ran a first-round RT-PCR on the TCR CDR3 using the HTBI primer set. TCRdb re-called the multiplex PCR reads with MiXCR, one entry per CDR3 protein. The data contain about 580,000 distinct CDR3 sequences, roughly 46% of them singletons. Germline V CDR1 and CDR2: LNHNV, YYDKDF (reference sequence). CDR3 length equals 17 residues. Germline trimming cut 3 bases from V and 5 bases from J; bases unmatched to any gene: 12. In making diagnoses, clinical symptoms, serum thyroxine and TRAb, thyroid ultrasound and orbital computed tomography were all used.

The TCR was taken from a woman aged 18-30 years with Graves' hyperthyroidism. The chain joins TRBV15 to TRBJ2-7, with 11 bases matching TRBD2. Material for sequencing was peripheral blood or thyroid tissue (not recorded which). The CDR3 nucleotides are TGTGCCACCAGCAGGCTGACTAGCGGGACCTTTTACGACGAGCAGTACTTC. As protein: CATSRLTSGTFYDEQYF.